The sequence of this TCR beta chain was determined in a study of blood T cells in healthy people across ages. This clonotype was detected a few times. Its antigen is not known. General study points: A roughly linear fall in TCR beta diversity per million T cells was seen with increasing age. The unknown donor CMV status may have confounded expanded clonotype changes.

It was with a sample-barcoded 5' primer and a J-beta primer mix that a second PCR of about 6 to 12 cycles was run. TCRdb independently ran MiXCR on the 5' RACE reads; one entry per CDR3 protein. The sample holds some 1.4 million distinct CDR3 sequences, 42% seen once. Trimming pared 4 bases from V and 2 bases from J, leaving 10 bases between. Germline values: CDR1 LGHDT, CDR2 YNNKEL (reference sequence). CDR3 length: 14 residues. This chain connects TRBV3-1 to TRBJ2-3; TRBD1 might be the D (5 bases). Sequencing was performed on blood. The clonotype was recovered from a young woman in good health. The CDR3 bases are TGTGCCAGCAGCCCCAGGGTGACCACAGATACGCAGTATTTT. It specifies CASSPRVTTDTQYF.